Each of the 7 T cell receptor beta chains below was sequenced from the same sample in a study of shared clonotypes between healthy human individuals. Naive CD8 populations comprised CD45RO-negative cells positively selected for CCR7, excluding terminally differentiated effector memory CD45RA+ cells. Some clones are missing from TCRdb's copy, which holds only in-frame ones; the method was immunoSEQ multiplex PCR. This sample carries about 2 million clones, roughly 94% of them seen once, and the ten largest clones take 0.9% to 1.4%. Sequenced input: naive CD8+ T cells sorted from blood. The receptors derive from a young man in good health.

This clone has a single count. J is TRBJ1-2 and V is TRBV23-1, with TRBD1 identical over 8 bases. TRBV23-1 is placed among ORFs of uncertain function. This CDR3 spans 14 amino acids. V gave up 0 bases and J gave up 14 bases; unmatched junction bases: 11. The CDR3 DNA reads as TGCGCCAGCAGTCAATCGGTGCAGGGGGCTTTTGGTACCTTC. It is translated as CASSQSVQGAFGTF.

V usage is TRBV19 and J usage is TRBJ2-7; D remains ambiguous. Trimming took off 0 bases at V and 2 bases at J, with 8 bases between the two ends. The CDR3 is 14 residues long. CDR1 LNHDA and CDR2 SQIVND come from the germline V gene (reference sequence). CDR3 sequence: CASSIDLLTYEQYF. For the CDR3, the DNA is TGTGCCAGTAGTATAGACTTATTAACCTACGAGCAGTACTTC.

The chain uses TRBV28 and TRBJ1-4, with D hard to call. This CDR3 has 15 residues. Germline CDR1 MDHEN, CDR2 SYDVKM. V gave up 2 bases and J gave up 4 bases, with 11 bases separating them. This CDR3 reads CASSLGGWGNEKLFF. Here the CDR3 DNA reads TGTGCCAGCAGTTTAGGTGGTTGGGGTAATGAAAAACTGTTTTTT.

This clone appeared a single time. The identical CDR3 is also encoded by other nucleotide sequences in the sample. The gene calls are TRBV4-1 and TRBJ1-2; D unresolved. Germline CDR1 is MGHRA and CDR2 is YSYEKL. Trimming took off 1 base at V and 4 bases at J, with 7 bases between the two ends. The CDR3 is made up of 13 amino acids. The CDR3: CASSQVGIYGYTF. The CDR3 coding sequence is TGCGCCAGCAGCCAAGTGGGGATCTATGGCTACACCTTC.

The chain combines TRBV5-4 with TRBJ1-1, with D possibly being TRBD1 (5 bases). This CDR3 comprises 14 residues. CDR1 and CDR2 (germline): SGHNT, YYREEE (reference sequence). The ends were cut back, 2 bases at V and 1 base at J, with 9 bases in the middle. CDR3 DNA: TGTGCCAGCAGCTTCATTGGGGGGAACACTGAAGCTTTCTTT. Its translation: CASSFIGGNTEAFF.

The CDR3 loop reads CASSSLAGSEQYF. For the CDR3, the DNA is TGTGCCAGCAGTTCCCTAGCGGGGTCTGAGCAGTACTTC. The chain employs TRBV27 and TRBJ2-7; 9 nucleotides line up with TRBD2. CDR1 is MNHEY, CDR2 SMNVEV, per germline (reference sequence). Germline trimming cut 4 bases from V and 7 bases from J; bases unmatched to any gene: 5. This CDR3 is 13 amino acids long.

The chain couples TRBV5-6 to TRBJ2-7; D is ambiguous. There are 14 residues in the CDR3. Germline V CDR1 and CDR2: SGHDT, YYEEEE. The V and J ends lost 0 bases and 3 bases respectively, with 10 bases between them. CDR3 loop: CASSLATTVYEQYF. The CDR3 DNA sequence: TGTGCCAGCAGCTTGGCCACAACAGTCTACGAGCAGTACTTC.